A single sample is the source of the 31 T cell receptor beta chains below, sequenced in a study of cytotoxic CD8 clonotypes in ibrutinib-treated CLL. Clones were sequenced by immunoSEQ multiplex PCR, and TCRdb holds only the in-frame ones, with some missing. The sample lists roughly 40,000 clones; roughly 69% were seen once. Here the sequenced sample was PBMCs, taken after 12 months of ibrutinib treatment. These receptors were collected from a human donor with chronic lymphocytic leukemia.

The CDR3 DNA reads as TGTGCCAGTAGTATACTGGTTGCTTGGGTTAGTGCGAACACCGGGGAGCTGTTTTTT. This translates into CASSILVAWVSANTGELFF. The V and J genes are TRBV19 and TRBJ2-2; unclear D gene. V dropped 2 bases and J dropped 0 bases, with 19 bases sitting between them. CDR3 size: 19 residues. The germline CDR1 and CDR2 sequences are LNHDA and SQIVND (reference sequence).

The chain uses TRBV29-1 and TRBJ1-2, with TRBD1 matching over 7 bases. This CDR3 has 16 residues. Germline V gene data show CDR1 as SQVTM and CDR2 as ANQGSEA. The V segment lost 4 bases and the J segment 3 bases; nucleotides outside the gene matches: 14. CDR3 sequence: CSVVTQTRDSYYGYTF. The CDR3 DNA reads TGCAGCGTTGTAACCCAAACTCGGGACAGCTACTATGGCTACACCTTC.

V gene TRBV19 combines with J gene TRBJ2-1; 7 nucleotides line up with TRBD1. This CDR3 contains 14 residues. V shed 7 bases and J 4 bases; nucleotides not matched to a gene: 7. In germline, CDR1 is LNHDA, CDR2 SQIVND (reference sequence). CDR3 protein: CASTEGTVYNEQFF. Written as DNA, the CDR3 is TGTGCCAGTACCGAGGGGACAGTTTACAATGAGCAGTTCTTC.

The CDR3 region has the DNA TGTGCCAGCTCACCATTGACAGGGAGGGGAGAGACCCAGTACTTC. Translation: CASSPLTGRGETQYF. V is TRBV18 and J is TRBJ2-5; D tentatively fits TRBD1 or TRBD2 (7 bases each). CDR1 and CDR2 (germline): KGHSH, LQKENI. Trimming removed 2 bases at V and 4 bases at J, with 14 bases between. The CDR3 length is 15 residues.

In its sample, this clone was seen a few times. V gene TRBV9 combines with J gene TRBJ2-7; D is unclear. This CDR3 spans 12 amino acids. V dropped 4 bases and J dropped 6 bases, with 11 bases sitting between them. In germline, CDR1 is SGDLS, CDR2 YYNGEE. CDR3 residues: CASSPQFGEQYF. Here the CDR3 DNA reads TGTGCCAGCAGCCCTCAGTTCGGCGAGCAGTACTTC.

Remarks on this clone: One junction end does not reproduce the germline sequence, and a read error may be involved. The genes are TRBV5-6 and TRBJ2-7; the D is unclear. The germline V gene encodes CDR1 SGHDT and CDR2 YYEEEE. The CDR3 sequence is 14 residues long. CDR3 loop: CASSSMDASHEQYF. The CDR3 bases are TGTGCCAGCAGCTCCATGGACGCCTCCCACGAGCAGTACTTC.

The rearrangement joins TRBV10-1 to TRBJ2-3; TRBD2 agrees at 9 bases. This CDR3 comprises 14 residues. The V and J ends lost 7 bases and 5 bases, in that order; junction bases with no gene match: 7. The germline gives CDR1 WNHNN, CDR2 SYGVQD (reference sequence). CDR3 coding DNA: TGCGCCAGCAAGGGCGGGAGGGCCGAAGATACGCAGTATTTT. Residues: CASKGGRAEDTQYF.

V is TRBV4-3 and J is TRBJ2-1; 8 bases agree with TRBD2. The CDR3 is 18 residues long. V gave up 0 bases and J gave up 9 bases; unmatched junction bases: 16. Germline V gene data show CDR1 as LGHNA and CDR2 as YSLEER. For the CDR3, the DNA is TGCGCCAGCAGCCAAGATCCTAGTGGCGGGAGGTGGATTGGTGAGCAGTTCTTC. It specifies CASSQDPSGGRWIGEQFF.

The genes are TRBV29-1 and TRBJ1-4; D might be TRBD1 (6 bases). CDR3 length: 12 amino acids. The germline V gene encodes CDR1 SQVTM and CDR2 ANQGSEA. V was trimmed by 5 bases and J by 7 bases, leaving 11 bases between them. The CDR3 reads CSVSWTAEKLFF. DNA of the CDR3: TGCAGCGTTTCATGGACAGCTGAAAAACTGTTTTTT.

In DNA form, the CDR3 reads TGTGCCAGCAGCTTATTCGGGGGGAGGACAGATACGCAGTATTTT. Translating it yields CASSLFGGRTDTQYF. This chain links TRBV5-8 with TRBJ2-3, with TRBD2 identical over 7 bases. After removal of 2 bases from V and 3 bases from J, the junction contained 6 bases not matched to a gene. The CDR3 covers 15 residues. CDR1 SGHTS and CDR2 YDEGEE come from the germline V gene. Drawing the rest from reference TRBV5-8 and TRBJ2-3, the complete variable domain is EAGVTQSPTHLIKTRGQQATLRCSPISGHTSVYWYQQALGLGLQFLLWYDEGEERNRGNFPPRFSGRQFPNYSSELNVNALELEDSALYLCASSLFGGRTDTQYFGPGTRLTVL.

This clone appeared a single time. V gene TRBV7-2 combines with J gene TRBJ2-1; D gene unclear. V was clipped by 5 bases and J by 10 bases, with 18 bases between them. The CDR3 consists of 14 residues. From germline, CDR1 is SGHTA and CDR2 FQGNSA. The CDR3 is CASSPSSLNFEQFF. Here the CDR3 DNA reads TGTGCCAGCAGCCCTTCGTCCCTGAATTTCGAGCAGTTCTTC.

V and J are TRBV14 and TRBJ2-3; D gene ambiguous. The ends were cut back, 5 bases at V and 1 base at J, with 10 bases in the middle. The CDR3 totals 14 residues. Germline lookup yields CDR1 SGHDN and CDR2 FVKESK. CDR3 residues: CASSAGWGTDTQYF. The DNA for the CDR3 is TGTGCCAGCAGCGCTGGGTGGGGCACAGATACGCAGTATTTT.

This clone is judged medium-sized. The gene calls are TRBV7-9 and TRBJ1-3; 8 bases are shared with TRBD1. With V trimmed by 2 bases and J by 0 bases, 6 bases remained unmatched. CDR3 length: 17 amino acids. Germline lookup yields CDR1 SEHNR and CDR2 FQNEAQ (reference sequence). The DNA of the CDR3 is TGTGCCAGCAGCTTACGGGACAGGCGTAGCTCTGGAAACACCATATATTTT. Its translation is CASSLRDRRSSGNTIYF.

This chain uses TRBV7-9 with TRBJ2-7; D remains unclear. This CDR3 has 12 amino acids. V lost 5 bases, J lost 0 bases, and 5 bases lay in between. CDR1 is SEHNR, CDR2 FQNEAQ, per germline (reference sequence). The CDR3, as DNA: TGTGCCAGCAGCAGGCTCTCCTACGAGCAGTACTTC. Its translation: CASSRLSYEQYF.

The chain employs TRBV30 and TRBJ2-1; D may be TRBD1 or TRBD2 (6 bases each). The CDR3 covers 15 residues. Trimming removed 0 bases at V and 3 bases at J, with 12 bases between. The V gene's germline CDR1 is GTSNPN and CDR2 SVGIG (reference sequence). The DNA of the CDR3 is TGTGCCTGGAGTGTAGAGGGGGGAATCTACAATGAGCAGTTCTTC. Amino acids: CAWSVEGGIYNEQFF.

In this sample, this clone turned up a few times. The rearrangement joins TRBV10-3 to TRBJ2-7; D perhaps matches TRBD1 (5 bases). CDR3 length: 14 residues. Germline CDR1 and CDR2: ENHRY and SYGVKD. V was cut by 0 bases and J by 1 base, with 7 bases left in between. CDR3 sequence: CAISESGQSYEQYF. The CDR3 DNA sequence: TGTGCCATCAGTGAGTCGGGGCAGTCCTACGAGCAGTACTTC.

This clone has more than one count but fewer than ten. The chain carries TRBV28 and TRBJ2-5; possibly TRBD1 or TRBD2 for D (6 bases each). Per the germline V gene, CDR1 is MDHEN and CDR2 is SYDVKM. The germline V and J ends were trimmed by 7 bases and 6 bases, with 15 bases remaining between them. This CDR3 is 13 amino acids long. The DNA for the CDR3 is TGTGCCAGCAACACCGGGGGCAGAAAGACCCAGTACTTC. This encodes CASNTGGRKTQYF.

The rearrangement joins TRBV7-3 to TRBJ2-2; TRBD1 aligns across 9 bases. J gave up 5 bases and V 4 bases, and 5 bases lay outside the gene matches. This CDR3 has 15 amino acids. Germline V lookup: CDR1 SGHTA, CDR2 FQGTGA. Here the CDR3 reads CASSSQGARTGELFF. The CDR3 DNA reads as TGTGCCAGCAGCTCACAGGGGGCGAGGACCGGGGAGCTGTTTTTT.

The chain carries TRBV6-1 and TRBJ1-3; D ambiguous. Per the germline V gene, CDR1 is MNHNS and CDR2 is SASEGT. The V end was cut by 1 base, the J end by 2 bases, with 12 bases between. The CDR3 contains 16 residues. CDR3 loop: CASSEELGGPGNTIYF. DNA for the CDR3: TGTGCCAGCAGTGAAGAGTTAGGAGGGCCTGGAAACACCATATATTTT.

This sequence joins TRBV11-2 and TRBJ1-1; D is ambiguous. V dropped 1 base and J dropped 4 bases, with 10 bases sitting between them. This CDR3 has 14 residues. Germline CDR1 is SGHAT and CDR2 is FQNNGV. CDR3 sequence (DNA): TGTGCCAGCAGCTTAGCGGCGGGGTTCACTGAAGCTTTCTTT. Protein product: CASSLAAGFTEAFF. The variable domain in full, with the rest retrieved from reference TRBV11-2 and TRBJ1-1, is EAGVAQSPRYKIIEKRQSVAFWCNPISGHATLYWYQQILGQGPKLLIQFQNNGVVDDSQLPKDRFSAERLKGVDSTLKIQPAKLEDSAVYLCASSLAAGFTEAFFGQGTRLTVV.

The chain recombines TRBV5-6 with TRBJ1-4; 8 bases are a match to TRBD1. The CDR3 has 15 amino acids. V shed 2 bases, J shed 7 bases, and the junction held 7 bases outside the gene matches. In germline, CDR1 is SGHDT, CDR2 YYEEEE. This CDR3 reads CASSFRTGIFEKLFF. CDR3 coding DNA: TGTGCCAGCAGCTTCCGGACAGGGATCTTTGAAAAACTGTTTTTT.

The chain combines TRBV7-2 with TRBJ2-4; D gene unclear. Germline assignment: CDR1 SGHTA and CDR2 FQGNSA. Trimming pared 4 bases from V and 1 base from J, leaving 8 bases between. The CDR3 has 14 amino acids. The DNA for the CDR3 is TGTGCCAGCAGCTCAGCCCGGGCCAAAAACATTCAGTACTTC. Translated, it gives CASSSARAKNIQYF.

The V call is TRBV21-1, the J call TRBJ1-1. TRBV21-1 is a listed pseudogene. The CDR3 has 17 amino acids. CDR3 bases: TGTGCCAGCAGCCCGACGGAGGGGGGAGTCATGAACACTGAAGCTTTCTTT. It specifies CASSPTEGGVMNTEAFF.

The V call is TRBV11-2, the J call TRBJ2-3; possible D gene TRBD2, 5 bases. The CDR3 length is 17 residues. Trimming stripped 3 bases from V and 3 bases from J, with 19 bases between. The germline V gene has CDR1 SGHAT and CDR2 FQNNGV. The CDR3 region has the DNA TGTGCCAGCAGCTTTCGCGAGGGAATTGGCAGAACAGATACGCAGTATTTT. Amino acid sequence: CASSFREGIGRTDTQYF.

The chain combines TRBV11-2 with TRBJ2-1, with TRBD1 as a possible D gene (5 bases). CDR3 length equals 12 residues. Germline lookup yields CDR1 SGHAT and CDR2 FQNNGV. Trimming cost V 4 bases and J 8 bases, with 9 bases left between them. For the CDR3, the DNA is TGTGCCAGCAGCTCCTTCAGGGATGAGCAGTTCTTC. Its translation: CASSSFRDEQFF.

The genes are TRBV15 and TRBJ2-1; maybe TRBD1 (6 bases). The V end lost 1 base, the J end lost 1 base, and 8 bases lay between the germline ends. The CDR3 covers 15 residues. Germline V gene lookup returns CDR1 LNHNV and CDR2 YYDKDF (reference sequence). The CDR3: CATSRGQGSYNEQFF. The CDR3 DNA sequence: TGTGCCACCAGCAGAGGTCAGGGGTCCTACAATGAGCAGTTCTTC.

The gene calls are TRBV14 and TRBJ2-5; weak D call: TRBD1 (6 bases). Germline-derived CDR1 and CDR2 are SGHDN and FVKESK. The CDR3 totals 14 residues. The germline V and J ends were trimmed by 4 bases and 5 bases, with 14 bases remaining between them. CDR3 nucleotides: TGTGCCAGCAGCCGTACTACAGGGTTGGAGACCCAGTACTTC. This codes for CASSRTTGLETQYF. The whole variable domain, filled in from reference TRBV14 and TRBJ2-5, reads EAGVTQFPSHSVIEKGQTVTLRCDPISGHDNLYWYRRVMGKEIKFLLHFVKESKQDESGMPNNRFLAERTGGTYSTLKVQPAELEDSGVYFCASSRTTGLETQYFGPGTRLLVL.

The rearrangement uses TRBV21-1 and TRBJ2-7; TRBD2 is taken as the D call from the table, unchecked against the DNA. TRBV21-1 is an annotated pseudogene. The CDR3 sequence is 17 residues long. The CDR3: CASSKAAVEPAESEQYF. The CDR3 nucleotides read TGTGCCAGCAGCAAAGCGGCGGTGGAGCCGGCCGAATCCGAGCAGTACTTC.

The V and J genes are TRBV18 and TRBJ2-1, with D unresolved. Looked up from germline, CDR1 is KGHSH and CDR2 is LQKENI. The CDR3 loop spans 13 amino acids. V was trimmed by 6 bases and J by 8 bases, leaving 14 bases between them. The DNA of the CDR3 is TGTGCCAGCTCTATCACCATTTTGGATGAGCAGTTCTTC. Translation gives CASSITILDEQFF.

V usage is TRBV7-2 and J usage is TRBJ1-3; D is perhaps TRBD1 (5 bases). From germline, CDR1 is SGHTA and CDR2 FQGNSA. The CDR3 is 14 residues long. V was trimmed by 1 base and J by 6 bases, leaving 10 bases between them. The CDR3 protein is CASSLDRQINTIYF. CDR3 coding DNA: TGTGCCAGCAGCTTAGATAGACAGATAAACACCATATATTTT.

This chain connects TRBV7-2 to TRBJ2-3, with 8 positions matching TRBD2. After removal of 5 bases from V and 0 bases from J, the junction contained 10 bases not matched to a gene. Germline V gene sequence: CDR1 SGHTA, CDR2 FQGNSA. This CDR3 is built from 17 residues. CDR3 DNA: TGTGCCAGCAGCGCAAACGGACTAGCCTCTAGCACAGATACGCAGTATTTT. This gives the protein CASSANGLASSTDTQYF.